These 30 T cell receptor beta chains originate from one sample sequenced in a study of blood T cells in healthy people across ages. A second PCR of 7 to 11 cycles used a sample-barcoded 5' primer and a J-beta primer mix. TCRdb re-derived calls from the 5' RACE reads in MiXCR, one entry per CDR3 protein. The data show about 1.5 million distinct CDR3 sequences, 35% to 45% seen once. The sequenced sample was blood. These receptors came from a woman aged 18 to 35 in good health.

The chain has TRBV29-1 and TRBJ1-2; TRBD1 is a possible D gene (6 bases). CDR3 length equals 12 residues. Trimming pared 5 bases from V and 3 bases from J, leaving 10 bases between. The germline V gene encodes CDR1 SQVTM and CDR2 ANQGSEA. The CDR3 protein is CSVTGQHYGYTF. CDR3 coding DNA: TGCAGCGTTACCGGACAGCACTATGGCTACACCTTC.

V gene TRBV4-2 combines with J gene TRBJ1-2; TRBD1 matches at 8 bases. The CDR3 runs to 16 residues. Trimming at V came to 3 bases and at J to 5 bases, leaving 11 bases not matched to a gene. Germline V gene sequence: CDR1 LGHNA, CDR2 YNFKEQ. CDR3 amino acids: CASSHLLPGQGYGYTF. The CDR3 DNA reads TGTGCCAGCAGCCATCTTTTACCCGGACAGGGATATGGCTACACCTTC.

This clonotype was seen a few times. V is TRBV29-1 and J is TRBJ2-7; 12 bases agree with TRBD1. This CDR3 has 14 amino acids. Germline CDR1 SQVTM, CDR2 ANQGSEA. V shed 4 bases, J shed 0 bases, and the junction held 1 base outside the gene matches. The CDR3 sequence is CSVGGQGASYEQYF. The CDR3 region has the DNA TGCAGCGTTGGGGGACAGGGGGCCTCCTACGAGCAGTACTTC.

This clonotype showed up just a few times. The CDR3 is CASRYRHLQETQYF. The DNA of the CDR3 is TGCGCCAGCAGATACCGACACCTTCAAGAGACCCAGTACTTC. The rearrangement uses TRBV5-1 and TRBJ2-5; D call uncertain. The CDR3 runs 14 residues. The germline V and J ends were trimmed by 5 bases and 2 bases, with 13 bases remaining between them. Germline V gene data show CDR1 as SGHRS and CDR2 as YFSETQ. The full variable domain, rest sourced from reference TRBV5-1 and TRBJ2-5, is KAGVTQTPRYLIKTRGQQVTLSCSPISGHRSVSWYQQTPGQGLQFLFEYFSETQRNKGNFPGRFSGRQFSNSRSEMNVSTLELGDSALYLCASRYRHLQETQYFGPGTRLLVL.

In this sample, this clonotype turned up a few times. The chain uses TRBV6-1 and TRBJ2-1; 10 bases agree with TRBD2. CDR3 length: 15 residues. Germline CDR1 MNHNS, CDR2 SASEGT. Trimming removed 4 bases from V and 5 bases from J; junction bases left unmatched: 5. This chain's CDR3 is CASSAGTSVNNEQFF. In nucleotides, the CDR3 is TGTGCCAGCAGTGCCGGGACTAGCGTTAACAATGAGCAGTTCTTC.

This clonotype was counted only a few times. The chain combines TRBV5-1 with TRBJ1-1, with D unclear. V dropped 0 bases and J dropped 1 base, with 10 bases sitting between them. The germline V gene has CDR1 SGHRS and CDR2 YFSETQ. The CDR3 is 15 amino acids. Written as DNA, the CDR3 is TGCGCCAGCAGCTTGGTGGGCCGAGCGAACACTGAAGCTTTCTTT. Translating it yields CASSLVGRANTEAFF. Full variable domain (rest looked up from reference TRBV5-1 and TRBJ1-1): KAGVTQTPRYLIKTRGQQVTLSCSPISGHRSVSWYQQTPGQGLQFLFEYFSETQRNKGNFPGRFSGRQFSNSRSEMNVSTLELGDSALYLCASSLVGRANTEAFFGQGTRLTVV.

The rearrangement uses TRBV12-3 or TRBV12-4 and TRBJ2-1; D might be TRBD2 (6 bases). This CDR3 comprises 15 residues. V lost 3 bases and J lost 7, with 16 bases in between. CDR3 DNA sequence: TGTGCCAGCAGTTTCTGGAGGGGCGCTCGGAATGAGCAGTTCTTC. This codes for CASSFWRGARNEQFF.

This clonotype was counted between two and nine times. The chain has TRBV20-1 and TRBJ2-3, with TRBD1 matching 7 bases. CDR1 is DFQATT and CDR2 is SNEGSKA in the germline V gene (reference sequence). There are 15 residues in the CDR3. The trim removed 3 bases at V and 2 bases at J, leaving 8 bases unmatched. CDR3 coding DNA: TGCAGTGCTAGCGACGGGACAGACTACACAGATACGCAGTATTTT. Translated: CSASDGTDYTDTQYF.

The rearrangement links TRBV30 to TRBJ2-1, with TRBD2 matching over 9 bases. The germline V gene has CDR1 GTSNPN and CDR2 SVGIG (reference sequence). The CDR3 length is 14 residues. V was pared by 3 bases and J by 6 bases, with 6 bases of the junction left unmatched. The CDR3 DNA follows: TGTGCCTGGAGATGGCTAGCGGGAACCAATGAGCAGTTCTTC. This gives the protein CAWRWLAGTNEQFF.

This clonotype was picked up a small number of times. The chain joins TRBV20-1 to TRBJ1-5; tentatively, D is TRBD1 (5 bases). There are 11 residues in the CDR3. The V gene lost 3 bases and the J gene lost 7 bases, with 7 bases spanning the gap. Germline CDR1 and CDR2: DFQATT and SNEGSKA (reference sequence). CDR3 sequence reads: CSASSGQPQHF. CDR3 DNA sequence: TGCAGTGCTAGTTCAGGGCAGCCCCAGCATTTT.

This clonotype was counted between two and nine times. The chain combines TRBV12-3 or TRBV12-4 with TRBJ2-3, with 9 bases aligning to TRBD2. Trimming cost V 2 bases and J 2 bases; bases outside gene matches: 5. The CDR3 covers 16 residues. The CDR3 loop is CASSLSSGGNTDTQYF. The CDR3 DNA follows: TGTGCCAGCAGTTTAAGCAGCGGGGGGAACACAGATACGCAGTATTTT.

The CDR3 sequence is CASSPDPPQWNEQFF. In DNA form, the CDR3 reads TGTGCCAGCAGCCCAGACCCCCCGCAATGGAATGAGCAGTTCTTC. The J gene is TRBJ2-1, the V gene TRBV12-3 or TRBV12-4; D remains ambiguous. V gave up 6 bases and J gave up 7 bases, with 19 bases separating them. There are 15 residues in the CDR3.

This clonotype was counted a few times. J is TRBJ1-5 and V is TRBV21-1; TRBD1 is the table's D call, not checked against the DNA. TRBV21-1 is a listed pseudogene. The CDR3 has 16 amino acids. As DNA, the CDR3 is TGTGCCAGCAGCAAAAGTCCAGGGACAGGGAATCAGCCCCAGCATTTT. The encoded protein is CASSKSPGTGNQPQHF.

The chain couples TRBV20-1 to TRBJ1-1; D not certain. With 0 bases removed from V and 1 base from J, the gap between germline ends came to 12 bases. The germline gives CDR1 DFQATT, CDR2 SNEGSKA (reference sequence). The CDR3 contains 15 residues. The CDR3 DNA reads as TGCAGTGCTAGAGATGTCGTGGCGGCGAACACTGAAGCTTTCTTT. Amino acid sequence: CSARDVVAANTEAFF.

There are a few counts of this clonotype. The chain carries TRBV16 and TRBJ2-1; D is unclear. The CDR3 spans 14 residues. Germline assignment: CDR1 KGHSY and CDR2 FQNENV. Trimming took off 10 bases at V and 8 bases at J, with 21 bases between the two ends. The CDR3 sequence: CANAPRVPGYEQFF. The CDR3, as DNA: TGTGCCAACGCCCCCCGGGTGCCTGGGTATGAGCAGTTCTTC.

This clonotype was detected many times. CDR3 sequence: CASSFLRGTEAFF. CDR3 nucleotides: TGTGCCAGCAGTTTCCTGCGTGGCACTGAAGCTTTCTTT. V gene TRBV27 combines with J gene TRBJ1-1, with unresolved D. The CDR3 contains 13 residues. The germline V and J ends were trimmed by 3 bases and 4 bases, with 9 bases remaining between them. Germline-derived CDR1 and CDR2 are MNHEY and SMNVEV (reference sequence).

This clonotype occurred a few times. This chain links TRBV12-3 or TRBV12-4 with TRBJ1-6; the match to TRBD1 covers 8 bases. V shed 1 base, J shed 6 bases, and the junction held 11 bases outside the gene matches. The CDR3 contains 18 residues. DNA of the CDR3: TGTGCCAGCAGTTTAGGTTTCTGGACAGGGAAGGGTAATTCACCCCTCCACTTT. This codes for CASSLGFWTGKGNSPLHF.

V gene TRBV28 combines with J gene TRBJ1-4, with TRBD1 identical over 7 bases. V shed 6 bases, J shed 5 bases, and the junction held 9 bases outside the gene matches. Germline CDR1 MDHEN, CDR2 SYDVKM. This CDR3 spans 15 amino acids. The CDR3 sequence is CASRPPGQPNEKLFF. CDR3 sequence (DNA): TGTGCCAGCAGACCTCCGGGACAGCCCAATGAAAAACTGTTTTTT.

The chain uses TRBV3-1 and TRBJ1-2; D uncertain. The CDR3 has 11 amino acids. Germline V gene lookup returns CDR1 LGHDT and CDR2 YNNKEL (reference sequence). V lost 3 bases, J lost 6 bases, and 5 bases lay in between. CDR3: CASSQAHGYTF. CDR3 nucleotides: TGTGCCAGCAGCCAGGCGCATGGCTACACCTTC.

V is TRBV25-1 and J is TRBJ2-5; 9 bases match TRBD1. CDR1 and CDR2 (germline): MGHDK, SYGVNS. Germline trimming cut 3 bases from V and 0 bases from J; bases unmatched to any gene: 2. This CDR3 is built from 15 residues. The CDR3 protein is CASSDDRGNQETQYF. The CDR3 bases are TGTGCCAGCAGTGACGACAGGGGGAACCAAGAGACCCAGTACTTC.

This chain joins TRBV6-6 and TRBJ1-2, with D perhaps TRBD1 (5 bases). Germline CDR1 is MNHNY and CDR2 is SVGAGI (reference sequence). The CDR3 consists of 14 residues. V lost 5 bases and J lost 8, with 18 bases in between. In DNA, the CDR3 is TGTGCCAGCAGTCCTCCGGGACGAGGTTTCGGCTACACCTTC. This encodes CASSPPGRGFGYTF.

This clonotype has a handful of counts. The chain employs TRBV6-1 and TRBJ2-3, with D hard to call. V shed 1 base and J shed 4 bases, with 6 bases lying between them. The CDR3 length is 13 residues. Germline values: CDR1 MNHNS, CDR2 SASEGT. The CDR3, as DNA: TGTGCCAGCAGTGAAGTCTGGGCAGATACGCAGTATTTT. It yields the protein CASSEVWADTQYF.

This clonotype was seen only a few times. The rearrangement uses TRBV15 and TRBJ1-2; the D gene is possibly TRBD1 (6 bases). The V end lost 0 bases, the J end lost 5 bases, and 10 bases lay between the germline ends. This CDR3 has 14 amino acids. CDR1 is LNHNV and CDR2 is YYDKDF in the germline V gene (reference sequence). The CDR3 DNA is TGTGCCACCAGCAGAGAGGACAGCCCTTATGGCTACACCTTC. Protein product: CATSREDSPYGYTF.

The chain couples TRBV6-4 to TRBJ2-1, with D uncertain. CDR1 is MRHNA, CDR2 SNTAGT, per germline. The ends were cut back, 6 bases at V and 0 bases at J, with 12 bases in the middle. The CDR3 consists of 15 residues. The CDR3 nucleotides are TGTGCCAGCAGCGCTGGGGATAGCTCCTACAATGAGCAGTTCTTC. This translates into CASSAGDSSYNEQFF.

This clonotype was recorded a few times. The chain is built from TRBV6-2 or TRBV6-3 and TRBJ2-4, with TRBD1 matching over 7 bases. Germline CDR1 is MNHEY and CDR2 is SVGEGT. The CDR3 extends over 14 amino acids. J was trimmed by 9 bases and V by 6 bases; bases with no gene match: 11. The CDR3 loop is CASSRDGTVPIQYF. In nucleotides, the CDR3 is TGTGCCAGCAGCCGGGATGGGACAGTTCCCATTCAGTACTTC.

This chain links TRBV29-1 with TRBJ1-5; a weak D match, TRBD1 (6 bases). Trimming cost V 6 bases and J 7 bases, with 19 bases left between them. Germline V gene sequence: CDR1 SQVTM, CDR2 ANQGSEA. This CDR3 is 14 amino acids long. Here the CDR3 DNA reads TGCAGCGTCCAGACGAGGGGGGCTGGGCAGCCCCAGCATTTT. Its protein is CSVQTRGAGQPQHF.

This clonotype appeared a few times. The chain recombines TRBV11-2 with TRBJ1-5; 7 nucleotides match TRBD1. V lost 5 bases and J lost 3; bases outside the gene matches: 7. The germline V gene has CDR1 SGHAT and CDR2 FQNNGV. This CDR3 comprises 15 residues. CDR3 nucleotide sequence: TGTGCCAGCAGCCCCGGGACAGCACTCAATCAGCCCCAGCATTTT. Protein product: CASSPGTALNQPQHF.

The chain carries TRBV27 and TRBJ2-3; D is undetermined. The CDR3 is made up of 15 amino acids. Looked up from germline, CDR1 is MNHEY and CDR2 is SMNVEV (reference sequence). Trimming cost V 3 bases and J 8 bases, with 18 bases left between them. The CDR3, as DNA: TGTGCCAGCAGTTTGGTGGCAGGCGACGCTCGTACGCAGTATTTT. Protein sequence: CASSLVAGDARTQYF.

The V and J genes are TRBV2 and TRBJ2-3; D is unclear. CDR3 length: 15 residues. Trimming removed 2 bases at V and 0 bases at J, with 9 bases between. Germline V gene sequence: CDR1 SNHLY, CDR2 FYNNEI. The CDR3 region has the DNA TGTGCCAGCAGTGAACTCGGCGTTAGCACAGATACGCAGTATTTT. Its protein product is CASSELGVSTDTQYF.

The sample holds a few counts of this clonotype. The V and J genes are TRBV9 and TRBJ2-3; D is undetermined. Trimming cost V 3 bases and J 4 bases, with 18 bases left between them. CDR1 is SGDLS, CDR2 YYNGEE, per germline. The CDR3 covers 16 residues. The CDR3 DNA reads TGTGCCAGCAGCGACCCCACAGTTGGGATTGCAGATACGCAGTATTTT. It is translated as CASSDPTVGIADTQYF.